These 10 T cell receptor beta chains were sequenced from one sample in a study of blood T cell repertoires in COVID-19. Using immunoSEQ multiplex PCR, the repertoire was profiled, and TCRdb retains in-frame clones only, with some absent. The table has more than 150,000 clones, about 86% seen once; the top ten hold around 0.99%. Sequencing input: peripheral blood. These receptors came from a man younger than 35 with acute or convalescent COVID-19.

This clone was seen a few times. The chain carries TRBV2 and TRBJ2-7; 8 nucleotides match TRBD2. Germline trimming cut 6 bases from V and 7 bases from J; bases unmatched to any gene: 8. In germline, CDR1 is SNHLY, CDR2 FYNNEI. The CDR3 has 13 amino acids. The DNA of the CDR3 is TGTGCCAGCAGAGAGCGGGGGACGGAGGAGCAGTACGTC. It yields the protein CASRERGTEEQYV.

This chain connects TRBV19 to TRBJ1-2, with a weak D call TRBD1 (6 bases). The CDR3 length is 14 residues. The ends were cut back, 3 bases at V and 4 bases at J, with 12 bases in the middle. Per the germline V gene, CDR1 is LNHDA and CDR2 is SQIVND (reference sequence). The CDR3 DNA reads as TGTGCCAGTAGTATCACAGGGTCTGGCTATGGCTACACCTTC. It yields the protein CASSITGSGYGYTF.

The chain employs TRBV9 and TRBJ2-5; D is unclear. The CDR3 covers 14 residues. Per the germline V gene, CDR1 is SGDLS and CDR2 is YYNGEE. The V and J ends lost 0 bases and 1 base respectively, with 7 bases between them. The CDR3 reads CASSVGNSQETQYF. The DNA for the CDR3 is TGTGCCAGCAGCGTAGGTAACAGCCAAGAGACCCAGTACTTC. The variable domain in full, completed from reference TRBV9 and TRBJ2-5, reads DSGVTQTPKHLITATGQRVTLRCSPRSGDLSVYWYQQSLDQGLQFLIQYYNGEERAKGNILERFSAQQFPDLHSELNLSSLELGDSALYFCASSVGNSQETQYFGPGTRLLVL.

The genes are TRBV9 and TRBJ1-5; D is uncertain. Looked up from germline, CDR1 is SGDLS and CDR2 is YYNGEE. This CDR3 is 14 amino acids long. V was cut by 3 bases and J by 1 base, with 8 bases left in between. CDR3 loop: CASSGGMSNQPQHF. CDR3 sequence (DNA): TGTGCCAGCAGCGGAGGGATGAGCAATCAGCCCCAGCATTTT.

The chain combines TRBV14 with TRBJ1-2; D is perhaps TRBD1 (5 bases). V gave up 0 bases and J gave up 6 bases, with 8 bases separating them. Germline CDR1 and CDR2: SGHDN and FVKESK. CDR3 length equals 13 residues. The DNA of the CDR3 is TGTGCCAGCAGCCAAGATCCAGGGCATGGCTACACCTTC. Protein: CASSQDPGHGYTF.

V gene TRBV28 combines with J gene TRBJ2-1; TRBD2 matches 10 bases. The V segment lost 9 bases and the J segment 7 bases; nucleotides outside the gene matches: 12. CDR3 size: 15 residues. Germline V gene data show CDR1 as MDHEN and CDR2 as SYDVKM. CDR3 amino acids: CASLNPGLARNEQFF. The CDR3 region has the DNA TGTGCCAGTCTTAATCCGGGACTAGCGAGGAATGAGCAGTTCTTC. Based on the CDR3 plus reference TRBV28 and TRBJ2-1, the full variable domain is DVKVTQSSRYLVKRTGEKVFLECVQDMDHENMFWYRQDPGLGLRLIYFSYDVKMKEKGDIPEGYSVSREKKERFSLILESASTNQTSMYLCASLNPGLARNEQFFGPGTRLTVL.

The chain couples TRBV5-4 to TRBJ1-4, with a weak D call TRBD1 (6 bases). The CDR3 is 14 amino acids. Germline CDR1 and CDR2: SGHNT and YYREEE (reference sequence). Trimming shortened V by 4 bases and J by 3 bases, and 10 bases separated the two germline ends. Written as DNA, the CDR3 is TGTGCCAGCAGCCTGTGGGGGCCTAATGAAAAACTGTTTTTT. Protein product: CASSLWGPNEKLFF.

V and J are TRBV24-1 and TRBJ2-3; no clear D. From germline, CDR1 is KGHDR and CDR2 SFDVKD. V gave up 4 bases and J gave up 8 bases, with 12 bases separating them. The CDR3 length is 13 residues. For the CDR3, the DNA is TGTGCCACCAGTGACCCTCCAGAGGTTACGCAGTATTTT. Encoded protein: CATSDPPEVTQYF.

The chain has TRBV27 and TRBJ1-1, with D possibly TRBD1 on 6 matching bases. The CDR3 is made up of 14 amino acids. Trimming cost V 4 bases and J 3 bases, with 12 bases left between them. Germline CDR1 is MNHEY and CDR2 is SMNVEV (reference sequence). The CDR3 loop is CASSWGEGDTEAFF. Here the CDR3 DNA reads TGTGCCAGCAGTTGGGGGGAGGGGGACACTGAAGCTTTCTTT.

V is TRBV7-2 and J is TRBJ1-4; the match to TRBD1 covers 7 bases. The CDR3 is 14 amino acids. V shed 5 bases, J shed 8 bases, and the junction held 8 bases outside the gene matches. Germline-derived CDR1 and CDR2 are SGHTA and FQGNSA. The CDR3 DNA is TGTGCCAGCAGCCTCCGACAGGGAAGAGAAAAACTGTTTTTT. It encodes CASSLRQGREKLFF.